This T cell receptor (beta chain) was recovered during a study of cytomegalovirus exposure and HLA in healthy donors. About the research overall: The Caucasian-associated ancestry cluster contained 81% of the roughly 370 genotyped donors. Overall study results and limits: Within a later analysis, the majority of CMV-associated TCR beta chains appeared HLA-restricted. The study designated over 150 TCR beta chains cytomegalovirus-associated.

The PCR made use of 60 Vbeta and 13 Jbeta primers. How the authors handled the data: An analysis that came later counted roughly 80 million unique TCR beta chains, 9 million to 12 million shared. Method: immunoSEQ multiplex PCR; TCRdb's copy keeps in-frame clones and lacks some. V, J and clone size are taken as reported in that table, and D and trimming were inferred from the DNA itself. The table lists more than 100,000 clones, 80% of them singletons. Comment on this clone: Its antigen is not known.

Germline CDR1 MDHEN, CDR2 SYDVKM. V dropped 2 bases and J dropped 4; count of bases not matched to a gene: 2. This CDR3 region has 14 residues. Sequenced sample: PBMCs. The TCR was taken from a man aged 50-60 years in good health and CMV-seronegative. The chain recombines TRBV28 with TRBJ2-7; 10 nucleotides agree with TRBD1. CDR3 residues: CASSLLDRGYEQYF. CDR3 DNA: TGTGCCAGCAGTTTACTGGACAGGGGGTACGAGCAGTACTTC.